Listed below are T cell receptor beta chains from one sample, sequenced in a study of cytomegalovirus exposure and HLA in healthy donors. Data came from immunoSEQ multiplex PCR; TCRdb stores just in-frame clones and leaves some out. The sample comprises roughly 130,000 clones, approximately 85% of which are singletons, and roughly 0.5% rests with the top ten. The sample comprised PBMCs. The receptors shown here come from a woman aged 40 to 50 in good health and CMV-seronegative. Both conserved end residues are part of each CDR3. A D gene is named only where the DNA matches it firmly. A row's size may be missing; if present it is once, few, many or a size class.

D gene: TRBD1; J gene: TRBJ1-4; V gene: TRBV6-1; clone size: NA; CDR3 protein: CASRQGAERGEKLFF; CDR3 DNA: TGTGCCAGCAGACAGGGGGCTGAGCGCGGTGAAAAACTGTTTTTT
D gene: NA; J gene: TRBJ1-1; V gene: TRBV7-8; clone size: NA; CDR3 protein: CASSLYGNTEAFF; CDR3 DNA: TGTGCCAGCAGCTTATACGGGAACACTGAAGCTTTCTTT
D gene: TRBD1; J gene: TRBJ1-2; V gene: TRBV19; clone size: NA; CDR3 protein: CASSPRTGGFLNYGYTF; CDR3 DNA: TGTGCCAGTAGTCCCCGGACAGGGGGGTTCTTAAACTATGGCTACACCTTC
D gene: TRBD2; J gene: TRBJ2-3; V gene: TRBV7-8; clone size: NA; CDR3 protein: CASSLQLAGVTDTQYF; CDR3 DNA: TGTGCCAGCAGCTTACAACTAGCGGGAGTAACAGATACGCAGTATTTT
D gene: NA; J gene: TRBJ2-6; V gene: TRBV5-1; clone size: NA; CDR3 protein: CASSPGGANVLTF; CDR3 DNA: TGCGCCAGCAGCCCCGGGGGGGCCAACGTCCTGACTTTC
D gene: TRBD2; J gene: TRBJ2-7; V gene: TRBV7-2; clone size: NA; CDR3 protein: CASSLAASLADEQYF; CDR3 DNA: TGTGCCAGCAGCTTAGCCGCCTCCCTAGCGGACGAGCAGTACTTC
D gene: TRBD1; J gene: TRBJ2-1; V gene: TRBV18; clone size: NA; CDR3 protein: CASSGQDMMDEQFF; CDR3 DNA: TGTGCCAGCTCGGGACAGGACATGATGGATGAGCAGTTCTTC
D gene: NA; J gene: TRBJ2-3; V gene: TRBV7-9; clone size: NA; CDR3 protein: CSSSLSADTQYF; CDR3 DNA: TGTTCCAGCAGCTTATCGGCAGATACGCAGTATTTT
D gene: NA; J gene: TRBJ1-5; V gene: TRBV5-8; clone size: NA; CDR3 protein: CASNDGQGHQPQHF; CDR3 DNA: TGTGCCAGCAACGATGGGCAGGGGCATCAGCCCCAGCATTTT
D gene: TRBD1; J gene: TRBJ2-5; V gene: TRBV7-9; clone size: NA; CDR3 protein: CSSRLTGEETQYF; CDR3 DNA: TGTTCCAGCAGGCTTACAGGGGAAGAGACCCAGTACTTC
D gene: TRBD1; J gene: TRBJ2-5; V gene: TRBV28; clone size: NA; CDR3 protein: CASRTPGQGSQETQYF; CDR3 DNA: TGTGCCAGCAGAACGCCGGGACAGGGAAGCCAAGAGACCCAGTACTTC
D gene: NA; J gene: TRBJ2-5; V gene: TRBV5-6; clone size: NA; CDR3 protein: CASSLVGRGWQETQYF; CDR3 DNA: TGTGCCAGCAGCTTGGTGGGCAGGGGATGGCAAGAGACCCAGTACTTC
D gene: TRBD1; J gene: TRBJ1-2; V gene: TRBV7-7; clone size: NA; CDR3 protein: CFGYRDRGDGYTF; CDR3 DNA: TGTTTCGGGTATCGGGACAGGGGAGATGGCTACACCTTC
D gene: TRBD1; J gene: TRBJ1-2; V gene: TRBV5-1; clone size: NA; CDR3 protein: CASSSGQSSYGYTF; CDR3 DNA: TGCGCCAGCAGCTCGGGACAGTCGAGCTATGGCTACACCTTC
D gene: NA; J gene: TRBJ2-6; V gene: TRBV28; clone size: NA; CDR3 protein: CASSSRVSGANVLTF; CDR3 DNA: TGTGCCAGCAGCTCGCGGGTCTCTGGGGCCAACGTCCTGACTTTC
D gene: NA; J gene: TRBJ2-3; V gene: TRBV5-4; clone size: NA; CDR3 protein: CASSFSPASTDTQYF; CDR3 DNA: TGTGCCAGCAGCTTTAGCCCGGCTAGCACAGATACGCAGTATTTT
D gene: NA; J gene: TRBJ1-2; V gene: TRBV27; clone size: NA; CDR3 protein: CASSPQMGHNYGYTF; CDR3 DNA: TGTGCCAGCAGTCCCCAGATGGGACACAACTATGGCTACACCTTC
D gene: NA; J gene: TRBJ1-6; V gene: TRBV5-6; clone size: once; CDR3 protein: CASSLVGPVGVGGSPLHF; CDR3 DNA: TGTGCCAGCAGCTTGGTTGGCCCCGTCGGGGTCGGTGGTTCACCCCTCCACTTT
D gene: TRBD2; J gene: TRBJ2-1; V gene: TRBV6-5; clone size: few; CDR3 protein: CASKGLGRYNEQFF; CDR3 DNA: TGTGCCAGCAAGGGACTAGGGAGGTACAATGAGCAGTTCTTC
D gene: NA; J gene: TRBJ2-5; V gene: TRBV4-1; clone size: NA; CDR3 protein: CASSQQQGSRTQYF; CDR3 DNA: TGCGCCAGCAGCCAACAACAGGGTAGTAGGACCCAGTACTTC
D gene: NA; J gene: TRBJ2-1; V gene: TRBV6-5; clone size: NA; CDR3 protein: CASRWSGSSYNEQFF; CDR3 DNA: TGTGCCAGCAGGTGGTCCGGGAGCTCCTACAATGAGCAGTTCTTC
D gene: TRBD2; J gene: TRBJ2-2; V gene: TRBV7-3; clone size: NA; CDR3 protein: CASGTSGHMNTGELFF; CDR3 DNA: TGTGCCAGCGGGACTAGCGGCCATATGAACACCGGGGAGCTGTTTTTT
D gene: NA; J gene: TRBJ2-1; V gene: TRBV9; clone size: NA; CDR3 protein: CASSPERRDLASEQFF; CDR3 DNA: TGTGCCAGCAGCCCTGAGAGGAGGGACCTCGCTAGTGAGCAGTTCTTC
D gene: NA; J gene: TRBJ2-7; V gene: TRBV11-3; clone size: NA; CDR3 protein: CASSPREIGGEQYF; CDR3 DNA: TGTGCCAGCAGCCCCCGCGAGATAGGAGGCGAGCAGTACTTC
D gene: NA; J gene: TRBJ2-7; V gene: TRBV7-2; clone size: NA; CDR3 protein: CASSINRVTEQYF; CDR3 DNA: TGTGCCAGCAGCATTAACAGGGTAACCGAGCAGTACTTC
D gene: NA; J gene: TRBJ2-3; V gene: TRBV29-1; clone size: NA; CDR3 protein: CSVEDLSGSDTQYF; CDR3 DNA: TGCAGCGTTGAAGATCTGAGCGGATCAGATACGCAGTATTTT
D gene: NA; J gene: TRBJ1-2; V gene: TRBV7-2; clone size: NA; CDR3 protein: CASSVGSFRDYGYTF; CDR3 DNA: TGTGCCAGCAGCGTAGGGTCGTTCAGGGACTATGGCTACACCTTC
D gene: TRBD1; J gene: TRBJ2-7; V gene: TRBV6-1; clone size: NA; CDR3 protein: CASTMTGMYEQYF; CDR3 DNA: TGTGCCAGCACCATGACAGGGATGTACGAGCAGTACTTC
D gene: NA; J gene: TRBJ1-2; V gene: TRBV4-1; clone size: NA; CDR3 protein: CASSPEYRGGGNYGYTF; CDR3 DNA: TGCGCCAGCAGCCCAGAGTACCGGGGTGGGGGCAACTATGGCTACACCTTC
D gene: NA; J gene: TRBJ1-2; V gene: TRBV7-2; clone size: NA; CDR3 protein: CASSSDSSYNYGYTF; CDR3 DNA: TGTGCCAGCAGCTCTGACAGCTCCTATAACTATGGCTACACCTTC
D gene: NA; J gene: TRBJ2-7; V gene: TRBV5-1; clone size: NA; CDR3 protein: CASSLEGGGVEQYF; CDR3 DNA: TGCGCCAGCAGCTTGGAAGGGGGCGGGGTCGAGCAGTACTTC
D gene: NA; J gene: TRBJ2-3; V gene: TRBV5-1; clone size: few; CDR3 protein: CASSLWTNTDTQYF; CDR3 DNA: TGCGCCAGCAGCTTATGGACTAACACAGATACGCAGTATTTT
D gene: NA; J gene: TRBJ2-5; V gene: TRBV5-4; clone size: NA; CDR3 protein: CASSGGDLGETQYF; CDR3 DNA: TGTGCCAGCAGCGGAGGAGACCTCGGGGAGACCCAGTACTTC
D gene: TRBD1; J gene: TRBJ2-3; V gene: TRBV29-1; clone size: NA; CDR3 protein: CSVEGTGKDTDTQYF; CDR3 DNA: TGCAGCGTTGAAGGGACAGGGAAGGATACAGATACGCAGTATTTT
D gene: TRBD2; J gene: TRBJ2-3; V gene: TRBV11-2; clone size: once; CDR3 protein: CASSLGTSFSLNTQYF; CDR3 DNA: TGTGCCAGCAGCTTAGGGACTAGCTTTTCGCTCAATACGCAGTATTTT
D gene: NA; J gene: TRBJ1-4; V gene: TRBV5-8; clone size: NA; CDR3 protein: CASSLRNDRNEKLFF; CDR3 DNA: TGTGCCAGCAGCTTGAGGAATGACAGGAATGAAAAACTGTTTTTT
D gene: TRBD1; J gene: TRBJ1-2; V gene: TRBV18; clone size: NA; CDR3 protein: CASSPDRGQGYTF; CDR3 DNA: TGTGCCAGCTCCCCAGACAGGGGGCAAGGCTACACCTTC
D gene: TRBD1; J gene: TRBJ1-3; V gene: TRBV7-9; clone size: NA; CDR3 protein: CASSQRGQQIGNTIYF; CDR3 DNA: TGTGCCAGCAGCCAGAGGGGACAGCAGATCGGAAACACCATATATTTT
D gene: NA; J gene: TRBJ2-3; V gene: TRBV11-1; clone size: NA; CDR3 protein: CASRWASTDTQYF; CDR3 DNA: TGTGCCAGCAGGTGGGCTAGCACAGATACGCAGTATTTT
D gene: NA; J gene: TRBJ1-1; V gene: TRBV6-6; clone size: NA; CDR3 protein: CASRARDLNTEAFF; CDR3 DNA: TGTGCCAGCAGGGCCAGGGATTTGAACACTGAAGCTTTCTTT
D gene: NA; J gene: TRBJ2-3; V gene: TRBV6-1; clone size: NA; CDR3 protein: CASLPGQYF; CDR3 DNA: TGTGCCAGTCTGCCGGGACAGTATTTT
D gene: NA; J gene: TRBJ2-3; V gene: TRBV27; clone size: NA; CDR3 protein: CASSFYAPGITGTDTQYF; CDR3 DNA: TGTGCCAGCAGTTTTTATGCCCCAGGAATCACAGGCACAGATACGCAGTATTTT
D gene: TRBD2; J gene: TRBJ2-7; V gene: TRBV5-4; clone size: NA; CDR3 protein: CASSPGGRAGSYEQYF; CDR3 DNA: TGTGCCAGCAGCCCGGGAGGCAGGGCCGGATCCTACGAGCAGTACTTC
D gene: TRBD2; J gene: TRBJ2-6; V gene: TRBV19; clone size: NA; CDR3 protein: CASTGSGGSSGANVLTF; CDR3 DNA: TGTGCCAGTACCGGTAGCGGGGGGAGCTCTGGGGCCAACGTCCTGACTTTC
D gene: NA; J gene: TRBJ2-7; V gene: TRBV20-1; clone size: NA; CDR3 protein: CSASRSYEQYF; CDR3 DNA: TGCAGTGCTAGTCGTTCCTACGAGCAGTACTTC
D gene: NA; J gene: TRBJ1-3; V gene: TRBV6-1; clone size: NA; CDR3 protein: CASSEARISGNTIYF; CDR3 DNA: TGTGCCAGCAGTGAAGCCAGGATCTCTGGAAACACCATATATTTT
D gene: TRBD1; J gene: TRBJ2-7; V gene: TRBV5-1; clone size: NA; CDR3 protein: CASRMTGLDEQYF; CDR3 DNA: TGCGCCAGCAGAATGACAGGGCTGGACGAGCAGTACTTC
D gene: TRBD2; J gene: TRBJ2-3; V gene: TRBV6-4; clone size: NA; CDR3 protein: CASSALAGDTDTQYF; CDR3 DNA: TGTGCCAGCAGCGCACTAGCGGGAGACACAGATACGCAGTATTTT
D gene: TRBD2; J gene: TRBJ2-7; V gene: TRBV9; clone size: NA; CDR3 protein: CASSVGASGRYEQYF; CDR3 DNA: TGTGCCAGCAGCGTAGGAGCTAGCGGGAGGTACGAGCAGTACTTC
D gene: TRBD1; J gene: TRBJ1-2; V gene: TRBV6-1; clone size: NA; CDR3 protein: CASSYLTGDGGYTF; CDR3 DNA: TGTGCCAGCAGCTATCTTACAGGGGACGGTGGCTACACCTTC
D gene: TRBD2; J gene: TRBJ2-2; V gene: TRBV15; clone size: once; CDR3 protein: CATSRGMRGERTGELFF; CDR3 DNA: TGTGCCACCAGCAGGGGAATGCGGGGGGAGCGCACCGGGGAGCTGTTTTTT
D gene: TRBD1; J gene: TRBJ2-7; V gene: TRBV5-1; clone size: NA; CDR3 protein: CASSLAMDRVREQYF; CDR3 DNA: TGCGCCAGCAGCTTGGCCATGGACAGGGTGCGCGAGCAGTACTTC
D gene: TRBD2; J gene: TRBJ2-1; V gene: TRBV11-2; clone size: NA; CDR3 protein: CASSFNGLAENNEQFF; CDR3 DNA: TGTGCCAGCAGCTTCAACGGACTAGCGGAGAACAATGAGCAGTTCTTC
D gene: TRBD2; J gene: TRBJ2-2; V gene: TRBV6-1; clone size: few; CDR3 protein: CASSLHLSGSGELFF; CDR3 DNA: TGTGCCAGCAGTCTTCACCTTAGCGGGAGTGGGGAGCTGTTTTTT
D gene: NA; J gene: TRBJ2-7; V gene: TRBV7-9; clone size: NA; CDR3 protein: CASSLVDRGSFEQYF; CDR3 DNA: TGTGCCAGCAGCTTAGTAGACCGGGGTAGCTTCGAGCAGTACTTC
D gene: NA; J gene: TRBJ2-7; V gene: TRBV7-9; clone size: NA; CDR3 protein: CASGPTMSDEQYF; CDR3 DNA: TGTGCCAGCGGGCCTACGATGTCGGACGAGCAGTACTTC
D gene: NA; J gene: TRBJ2-5; V gene: TRBV10-3; clone size: NA; CDR3 protein: CAISESRGQETQYF; CDR3 DNA: TGTGCCATCAGTGAGTCCCGGGGGCAAGAGACCCAGTACTTC
D gene: NA; J gene: TRBJ1-5; V gene: TRBV5-4; clone size: NA; CDR3 protein: CASSEGSNQPQHF; CDR3 DNA: TGTGCCAGCAGTGAGGGTAGCAATCAGCCCCAGCATTTT
D gene: TRBD2; J gene: TRBJ2-5; V gene: TRBV5-4; clone size: once; CDR3 protein: CASSFNSGQETQYF; CDR3 DNA: TGTGCCAGCAGCTTTAATAGCGGGCAAGAGACCCAGTACTTC